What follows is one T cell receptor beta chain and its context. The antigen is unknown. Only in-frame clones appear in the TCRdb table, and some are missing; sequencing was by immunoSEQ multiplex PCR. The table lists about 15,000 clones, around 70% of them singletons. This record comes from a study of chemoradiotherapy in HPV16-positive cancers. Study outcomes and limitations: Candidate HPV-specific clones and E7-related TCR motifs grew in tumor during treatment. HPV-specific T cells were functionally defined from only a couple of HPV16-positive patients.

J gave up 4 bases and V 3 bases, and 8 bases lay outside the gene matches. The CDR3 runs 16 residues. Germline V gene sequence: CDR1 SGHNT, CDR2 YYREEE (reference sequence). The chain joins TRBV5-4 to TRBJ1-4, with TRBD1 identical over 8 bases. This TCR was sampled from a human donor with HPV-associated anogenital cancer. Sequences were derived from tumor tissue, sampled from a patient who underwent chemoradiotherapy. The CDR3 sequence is CASSSRTGTDNEKLFF. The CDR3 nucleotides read TGTGCCAGCAGCTCGCGGACAGGGACGGATAATGAAAAACTGTTTTTT.